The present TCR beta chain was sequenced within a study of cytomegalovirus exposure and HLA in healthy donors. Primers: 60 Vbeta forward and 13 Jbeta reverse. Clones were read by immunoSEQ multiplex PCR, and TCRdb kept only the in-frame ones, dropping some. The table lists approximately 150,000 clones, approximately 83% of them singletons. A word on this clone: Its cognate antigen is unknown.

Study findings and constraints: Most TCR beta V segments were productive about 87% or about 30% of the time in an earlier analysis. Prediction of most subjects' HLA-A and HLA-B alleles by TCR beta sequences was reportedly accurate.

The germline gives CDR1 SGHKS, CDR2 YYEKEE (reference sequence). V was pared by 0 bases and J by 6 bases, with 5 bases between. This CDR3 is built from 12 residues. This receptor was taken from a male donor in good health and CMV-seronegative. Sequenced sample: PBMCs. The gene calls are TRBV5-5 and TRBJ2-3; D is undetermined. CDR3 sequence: CASSLAVDTQYF. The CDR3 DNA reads TGTGCCAGCAGCTTGGCCGTGGATACGCAGTATTTT.